What follows are 19 T cell receptor beta chains derived from one specimen sequenced in a study of shared clonotypes between healthy human individuals (TCRdb year 2020). The protocol used for the library was the immunoSEQ multiplex PCR assay. TCRdb mirrors the immuneACCESS table, restricted to in-frame sequences. Some clones are absent from its copies; in checked studies, under half trace to an unresolved V gene, and the reason for the others is unknown. For this sample there are about 1.5 million clones; more than 95% appear just once. The top ten hold 0.95% to 1.5% of the sample. Sequencing was carried out using naive CD4+ T cells sorted from blood. This sample's cell subset or site label indicates: CD45RA+ positively selected. All receptors come from a man aged 25-45 years in good health.

The chain couples TRBV28 to TRBJ1-4, with D unresolved. This CDR3 is built from 15 residues. Germline V CDR1 and CDR2: MDHEN, SYDVKM. V lost 3 bases, J lost 3 bases, and 11 bases lay in between. In DNA form, the CDR3 reads TGTGCCAGCAGTTTCGGCGGATTGTCTAATGAAAAACTGTTTTTT. This gives the protein CASSFGGLSNEKLFF. Full variable domain (rest looked up from reference TRBV28 and TRBJ1-4): DVKVTQSSRYLVKRTGEKVFLECVQDMDHENMFWYRQDPGLGLRLIYFSYDVKMKEKGDIPEGYSVSREKKERFSLILESASTNQTSMYLCASSFGGLSNEKLFFGSGTQLSVL.

Written as DNA, the CDR3 is TGTGCCAGAGGGGAAGAGACCCAGTACTTC. Translation: CARGEETQYF. This rearrangement joins TRBV7-8 to TRBJ2-5, with a tentative D call TRBD1 (5 bases). From germline, CDR1 is SGHVS and CDR2 FQNEAQ. The CDR3 runs to 10 residues. Trimming stripped 9 bases from V and 3 bases from J, with 5 bases between.

V usage is TRBV25-1 and J usage is TRBJ1-5; 7 bases match TRBD1. V lost 4 bases to trimming and J lost 10 bases; unmatched junction nucleotides: 1. CDR1 is MGHDK, CDR2 SYGVNS, per germline. The CDR3 has 11 residues. CDR3 protein: CASSGQGPQHF. The CDR3 coding sequence is TGTGCCAGCAGTGGACAGGGACCCCAGCATTTT.

As for this clone: Other DNA sequences in the sample encode the same CDR3. The chain links TRBV9 to TRBJ2-3, with D unresolved. The V end was cut by 0 bases, the J end by 2 bases, with 4 bases between. Looked up from germline, CDR1 is SGDLS and CDR2 is YYNGEE. The CDR3 consists of 13 residues. This chain's CDR3 is CASSVALTDTQYF. The CDR3 nucleotides read TGTGCCAGCAGCGTAGCTCTCACAGATACGCAGTATTTT.

The V gene is TRBV11-2, the J gene TRBJ2-5, with 7 positions matching TRBD2. The CDR3 is 15 residues long. Germline trimming cut 5 bases from V and 5 bases from J; bases unmatched to any gene: 11. Germline values: CDR1 SGHAT, CDR2 FQNNGV. The CDR3 sequence: CASSARGGRGETQYF. The CDR3 DNA reads TGTGCCAGCAGCGCAAGGGGCGGGAGAGGGGAGACCCAGTACTTC.

The chain couples TRBV5-1 to TRBJ2-7; D tentatively fits TRBD1 or TRBD2 (6 bases each). Looked up from germline, CDR1 is SGHRS and CDR2 is YFSETQ. Trimming left V 5 bases short and J 0 bases short, with 12 bases between. The length of the CDR3 is 14 residues. The CDR3 here is CASSYGGGSYEQYF. The DNA of the CDR3 is TGCGCCAGCAGTTACGGGGGCGGCTCCTACGAGCAGTACTTC. Filled out from reference TRBV5-1 and TRBJ2-7, the complete variable domain reads KAGVTQTPRYLIKTRGQQVTLSCSPISGHRSVSWYQQTPGQGLQFLFEYFSETQRNKGNFPGRFSGRQFSNSRSEMNVSTLELGDSALYLCASSYGGGSYEQYFGPGTRLTVT.

This chain joins TRBV10-2 and TRBJ2-2, with 13 bases aligning to TRBD2. Trimming cost V 6 bases and J 0 bases; bases outside gene matches: 1. The CDR3 extends over 16 amino acids. Germline V gene lookup returns CDR1 WSHSY and CDR2 SAAADI. CDR3 loop: CASSGTSGANTGELFF. The CDR3 DNA is TGCGCCAGCAGCGGGACTAGCGGGGCGAACACCGGGGAGCTGTTTTTT.

The chain has TRBV30 and TRBJ1-2; unclear D gene. The CDR3 has 13 residues. Germline values: CDR1 GTSNPN, CDR2 SVGIG (reference sequence). Trimming removed 2 bases at V and 1 base at J, with 8 bases between. DNA of the CDR3: TGTGCCTGGAGTCTTGGGCTTAACTATGGCTACACCTTC. Translating gives CAWSLGLNYGYTF.

This clone was counted a single time. One end of the junction varies from germline; a read error may be responsible. V is TRBV7-7 and J is TRBJ2-5, with D maybe TRBD2 (5 bases). CDR1 SSHAT and CDR2 FNYEAQ come from the germline V gene (reference sequence). CDR3 length: 15 amino acids. The CDR3: CASSPLGLRGETQYF. The CDR3 bases are TGTGCTAGCAGCCCACTTGGCCTCCGAGGGGAGACCCAGTACTTC.

The chain is built from TRBV28 and TRBJ2-7; D unclear. CDR1 and CDR2 from the germline V gene are MDHEN and SYDVKM. V shed 1 base and J shed 1 base, with 8 bases lying between them. The CDR3 runs 14 residues. Here the CDR3 reads CASSLSAGSYEQYF. In DNA form, the CDR3 reads TGTGCCAGCAGTTTATCGGCCGGGTCCTACGAGCAGTACTTC.

CDR3 in DNA: TGCGCCAGCACTCCTCGCGGGCCGCGGGGCACCGGGGAGCTGTTTTTT. Translated: CASTPRGPRGTGELFF. The chain employs TRBV10-2 and TRBJ2-2; a possible D gene is TRBD2 (6 bases). This CDR3 spans 16 amino acids. V was shortened by 7 bases and J by 4 bases, with 19 bases between the two germline ends. Germline CDR1 WSHSY, CDR2 SAAADI.

The chain couples TRBV12-5 to TRBJ2-3; 7 bases line up with TRBD2. With V trimmed by 0 bases and J by 11 bases, 5 bases remained unmatched. Germline V lookup: CDR1 LGHNT, CDR2 FRNRAP. The CDR3 runs to 13 residues. The CDR3 DNA sequence: TGTGCTAGTGGTTTGGTACCGTGGGAGGGGCAGTATTTT. It yields the protein CASGLVPWEGQYF. The full variable domain, rest sourced from reference TRBV12-5 and TRBJ2-3, is DARVTQTPRHKVTEMGQEVTMRCQPILGHNTVFWYRQTMMQGLELLAYFRNRAPLDDSGMPKDRFSAEMPDATLATLKIQPSEPRDSAVYFCASGLVPWEGQYFGPGTRLTVL.

The gene calls are TRBV7-8 and TRBJ2-2, with 7 bases lining up with TRBD1. The junction had 14 bases not matched to a gene; V was cut back by 1 base and J by 0 bases. The length of the CDR3 is 20 residues. Germline CDR1 and CDR2: SGHVS and FQNEAQ. The CDR3 region has the DNA TGTGCCAGCAGCTTAGAAAGGCGCCGGACAGGACTCGCGAACACCGGGGAGCTGTTTTTT. Encoded protein: CASSLERRRTGLANTGELFF.

The chain recombines TRBV5-1 with TRBJ2-7; D is possibly TRBD1 (6 bases). The V end was cut by 0 bases, the J end by 6 bases, with 16 bases between. Germline V gene sequence: CDR1 SGHRS, CDR2 YFSETQ. The CDR3 consists of 15 residues. CDR3 DNA: TGCGCCAGCAGCTTGGTAGGGCAGGGGTTTGGCGAGCAGTACTTC. Residues: CASSLVGQGFGEQYF.

CDR3 in amino acids: CATSRDASAVTF. CDR3 nucleotides: TGTGCCACCAGCAGAGATGCATCGGCCGTCACCTTC. The rearrangement uses TRBV15 and TRBJ1-2; D is undetermined. The CDR3 spans 12 residues. V was trimmed by 0 bases and J by 13 bases, leaving 12 bases between them. Germline V gives CDR1 LNHNV, CDR2 YYDKDF (reference sequence).

V gene TRBV27 combines with J gene TRBJ2-2; D call uncertain. V was pared by 4 bases and J by 4 bases, with 4 bases between. This CDR3 region has 12 residues. CDR1 MNHEY and CDR2 SMNVEV come from the germline V gene (reference sequence). The CDR3 is CASSSFTGELFF. In DNA, the CDR3 is TGTGCCAGCAGTTCGTTCACCGGGGAGCTGTTTTTT.

The chain uses TRBV5-1 and TRBJ2-1, with D perhaps matching TRBD1 or TRBD2 (5 bases each). The CDR3 is 12 residues long. Trimming pared 0 bases from V and 8 bases from J, leaving 6 bases between. Germline CDR1 reads SGHRS; CDR2 reads YFSETQ. The CDR3: CASSLVGHEQFF. The CDR3, as DNA: TGCGCCAGCAGCTTGGTGGGACATGAGCAGTTCTTC.

This sequence joins TRBV9 and TRBJ2-1; TRBD1 or TRBD2 may be the D gene (5 bases each). Germline V CDR1 and CDR2: SGDLS, YYNGEE. V gave up 4 bases and J gave up 7 bases, with 18 bases separating them. CDR3 size: 15 residues. The chain's CDR3 is CASSSLGAGGNEQFF. The CDR3 DNA reads as TGTGCCAGCAGCTCCCTTGGGGCGGGCGGGAATGAGCAGTTCTTC.

This clone was seen only once. The chain carries TRBV7-2 and TRBJ1-2, with D perhaps TRBD1 (5 bases). The CDR3 totals 11 residues. V gave up 5 bases and J gave up 12 bases, with 13 bases separating them. Germline-derived CDR1 and CDR2 are SGHTA and FQGNSA. DNA for the CDR3: TGTGCCAGCAGCAGGGACGGAGTTCACACCTTC. Its protein product is CASSRDGVHTF.